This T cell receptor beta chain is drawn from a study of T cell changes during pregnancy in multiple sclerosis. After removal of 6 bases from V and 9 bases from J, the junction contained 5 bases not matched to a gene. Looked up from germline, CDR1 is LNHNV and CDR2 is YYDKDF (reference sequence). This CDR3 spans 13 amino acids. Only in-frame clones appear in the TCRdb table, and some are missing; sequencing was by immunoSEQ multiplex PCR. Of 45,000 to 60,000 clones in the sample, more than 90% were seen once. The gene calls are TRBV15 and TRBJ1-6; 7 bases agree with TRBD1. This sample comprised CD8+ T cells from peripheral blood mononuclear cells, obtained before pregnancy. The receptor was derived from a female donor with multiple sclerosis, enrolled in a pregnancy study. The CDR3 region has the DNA TGTGCCACCAGTGGGAGACAGGGTTCACCCCTCCACTTT. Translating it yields CATSGRQGSPLHF.